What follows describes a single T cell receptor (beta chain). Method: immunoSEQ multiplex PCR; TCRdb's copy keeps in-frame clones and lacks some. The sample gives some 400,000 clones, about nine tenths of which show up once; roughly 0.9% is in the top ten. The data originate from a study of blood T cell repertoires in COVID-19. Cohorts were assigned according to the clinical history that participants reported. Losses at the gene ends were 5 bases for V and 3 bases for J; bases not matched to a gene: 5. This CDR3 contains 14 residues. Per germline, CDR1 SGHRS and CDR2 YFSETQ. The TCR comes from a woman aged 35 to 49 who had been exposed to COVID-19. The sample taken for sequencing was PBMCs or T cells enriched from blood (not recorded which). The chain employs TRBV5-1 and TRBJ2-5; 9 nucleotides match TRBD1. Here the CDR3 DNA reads TGCGCCAGCAGGACAGGGGGACGGGAAGAGACCCAGTACTTC. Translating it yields CASRTGGREETQYF.